Below are 8 T cell receptor beta chains sequenced from a single sample in a study of regulatory T cells in long-lasting Graves disease. Stated time point: newly diagnosed GD, antithyroid drugs for less than 3 months. With RNA extracted from PBMCs as input, the TCR library was made. Arm-PCR of CDR3 regions with iRepertoire HTBI primers generated TCR beta libraries. TCRdb used MiXCR to reprocess the multiplex PCR reads, holding one entry per CDR3 protein. Among approximately 360,000 distinct CDR3 sequences, 12% were seen once, and the ten largest hold under 20%. The same sample was also used in a study of T cells in Graves' hyperthyroidism and ophthalmopathy.

Here the sequenced sample was peripheral blood mononuclear cells (PBMCs), taken at new diagnosis, from a patient treated with antithyroid drugs. The receptors stem from a woman under 30 with Graves disease.

This clonotype came up a few times. The chain couples TRBV11-2 to TRBJ1-2; D remains unclear. The length of the CDR3 is 15 residues. V was shortened by 5 bases and J by 3 bases, with 16 bases between the two germline ends. Germline values: CDR1 SGHAT, CDR2 FQNNGV. This CDR3 reads CASSLSPNLDYGYTF. In DNA, the CDR3 is TGTGCCAGCAGCCTCTCCCCAAACCTGGACTATGGCTACACCTTC.

At least ten counts were recorded for this clonotype. The chain recombines TRBV28 with TRBJ1-6; D might be TRBD1 (5 bases). Germline V gene sequence: CDR1 MDHEN, CDR2 SYDVKM. This CDR3 region has 13 residues. V lost 5 bases and J 8 bases, leaving 10 bases between the germline ends. This chain's CDR3 is CASSLAGDSPLHF. The CDR3 region has the DNA TGTGCCAGCAGTCTCGCGGGGGATTCACCCCTCCACTTT.

This clonotype was seen repeatedly, ten times or more. The chain carries TRBV11-1 and TRBJ1-1, with a possible D match to TRBD1 (5 bases). The ends were cut back, 1 base at V and 1 base at J, with 10 bases in the middle. Germline V gene sequence: CDR1 SGHAT, CDR2 FQDESV (reference sequence). CDR3 size: 15 residues. CDR3 in amino acids: CASSLVRGPNTEAFF. The CDR3 DNA reads as TGTGCCAGCAGCTTAGTAAGGGGCCCGAACACTGAAGCTTTCTTT.

This clonotype has a handful of counts. The V gene is TRBV29-1, the J gene TRBJ2-3; TRBD2 agrees at 16 bases. Germline V gives CDR1 SQVTM, CDR2 ANQGSEA. The CDR3 length is 14 residues. Losses at the gene ends were 6 bases for V and 3 bases for J; bases not matched to a gene: 0. The CDR3 reads CSVGLAGGTDTQYF. Here the CDR3 DNA reads TGCAGCGTGGGACTAGCGGGAGGGACAGATACGCAGTATTTT.

The chain combines TRBV9 with TRBJ1-1; D is unclear. Trimming removed 3 bases from V and 3 bases from J, with 15 bases in between. CDR1 is SGDLS and CDR2 is YYNGEE in the germline V gene. The CDR3 has 15 amino acids. Here the CDR3 reads CASSGLEVADTEAFF. The CDR3 DNA sequence: TGTGCCAGCAGCGGCCTCGAGGTGGCGGACACTGAAGCTTTCTTT.

As concerns this clonotype: A single base separates this from a much larger clone, so it may be a read error. The chain recombines TRBV6-1 with TRBJ2-7, with D uncertain. The CDR3 covers 12 residues. The germline gives CDR1 MNHNS, CDR2 SASEGT. Written as DNA, the CDR3 is TGTGCCAGCAGTGTCCGTATGGACGAGCAGCACTTC. Amino acids: CASSVRMDEQHF.

In its sample, this clonotype was seen a few times. CDR3 sequence (DNA): TGCAGTGCTAGGAATATTTGGAGCAGGGGGCCCGAACCATACTATGGCTACACCTTC. Translating it yields CSARNIWSRGPEPYYGYTF. The gene calls are TRBV20-1 and TRBJ1-2, with 8 bases aligning to TRBD1. V lost 3 bases and J lost 3; bases outside the gene matches: 21. The CDR3 runs 19 residues. CDR1 and CDR2 from the germline V gene are DFQATT and SNEGSKA (reference sequence).

This clonotype was recorded many times. The V call is TRBV6-2 or TRBV6-3, the J call TRBJ2-1; D unresolved. The germline V gene encodes CDR1 MNHEY and CDR2 SVGEGT. The ends were cut back, 3 bases at V and 0 bases at J, with 15 bases in the middle. CDR3 length: 17 residues. The CDR3, as DNA: TGTGCCAGCAGTTATTTGAGAGCCGCTAGCTCCTACAATGAGCAGTTCTTC. It is translated as CASSYLRAASSYNEQFF.